This passage covers 4 T cell receptor beta chains from one sample sequenced in a study of blood T cell repertoires in COVID-19. TCRdb's copy holds only in-frame clones and misses some; the assay was immunoSEQ multiplex PCR. Among about 400,000 clones, about 88% were seen once, and the ten largest hold around 3%. Input material: PBMCs or T cells enriched from blood (not recorded which). The receptors were gathered from a woman aged 25 to 39 who had recovered from COVID-19.

The V gene is TRBV6-5, the J gene TRBJ2-7; TRBD1 aligns across 9 bases. This CDR3 has 13 residues. Unmatched junction bases numbered 8, after V lost 7 bases and J lost 7 bases. Germline CDR1 and CDR2: MNHEY and SVGAGI. The CDR3 DNA reads TGTGCCAGCAAGAGGACAGGGGAGTGGGAGCAGTACTTC. Translating gives CASKRTGEWEQYF.

The chain joins TRBV7-9 to TRBJ1-6; D is undetermined. The CDR3 is 18 residues long. The germline CDR1 and CDR2 sequences are SEHNR and FQNEAQ (reference sequence). V was trimmed by 5 bases and J by 0 bases, leaving 17 bases between them. CDR3 residues: CASSEARQRSSYNSPLHF. CDR3 coding DNA: TGTGCCAGCAGCGAGGCACGGCAGAGGAGCTCCTATAATTCACCCCTCCACTTT.

V is TRBV28 and J is TRBJ2-1; the match to TRBD2 covers 8 bases. Germline V gene data show CDR1 as MDHEN and CDR2 as SYDVKM. This CDR3 region has 15 residues. The V segment lost 3 bases and the J segment 3 bases; nucleotides outside the gene matches: 4. DNA of the CDR3: TGTGCCAGCAGTTTGGCGGGAGGCCGCTACAATGAGCAGTTCTTC. Encoded protein: CASSLAGGRYNEQFF.

This sequence joins TRBV10-3 and TRBJ1-1; TRBD1 agrees at 9 bases. The V and J ends lost 6 bases and 0 bases, in that order; junction bases with no gene match: 5. Germline V gene sequence: CDR1 ENHRY, CDR2 SYGVKD. The CDR3 is 15 amino acids. For the CDR3, the DNA is TGTGCCATCAGGGGACAGGGAGGGATGAACACTGAAGCTTTCTTT. Amino acid sequence: CAIRGQGGMNTEAFF.